This record covers a single T cell receptor (beta chain). The sample carries other DNA sequences with the same CDR3. This sample was included in a study of CD8+ T cells in alopecia areata. The CDR3 is made up of 14 amino acids. V was shortened by 4 bases and J by 4 bases, with 11 bases between the two germline ends. Germline V CDR1 and CDR2: SGHDT, YYEEEE. Treatment here: oral pan-JAK inhibitor, 5-10 mg twice daily. cDNA serving as the sequencing template came from extracted, reverse transcribed RNA. Produced via immunoSEQ multiplex PCR; TCRdb's table is partial and in-frame only. The table includes over 100,000 clones, 50% to 75% detected once.

This chain uses TRBV5-6 with TRBJ1-4; unclear D gene. The source was CD8+ T cells sorted from blood, collected at week 24, from a patient treated with tofacitinib. This clonotype was sampled from a human donor with alopecia areata. The CDR3 nucleotides read TGTGCCAGCAGCCCAGGACCGATTAATGAAAAACTGTTTTTT. Translated: CASSPGPINEKLFF. Full variable domain (remainder filled in from reference TRBV5-6 and TRBJ1-4): DAGVTQSPTHLIKTRGQQVTLRCSPKSGHDTVSWYQQALGQGPQFIFQYYEEEERQRGNFPDRFSGHQFPNYSSELNVNALLLGDSALYLCASSPGPINEKLFFGSGTQLSVL.